This is a list of T cell receptor beta chains from one sample in a study of Ad26.COV2.S vaccination and SARS-CoV-2 variants. Clones were sequenced by immunoSEQ multiplex PCR, and TCRdb holds only the in-frame ones, with some missing. This sample has about 280,000 clones, with about 90% found just once. The sample was peripheral blood, taken in a trial of Ad26.COV2.S vaccine versus placebo. The receptors shown here come from a person aged 18 to 65 who received the Ad26.COV2.S COVID-19 vaccine or a placebo. Each CDR3 is given with its conserved first and last residue. D genes are given only for firm matches. Only some rows state a clone size, as once, few, many or a class for expanded clones.

J gene	V gene	D gene	clone size	CDR3 DNA	CDR3 protein
TRBJ1-5	TRBV2	TRBD1	-	TGTGCCAGCAGTGCTACAGGGGTCAATCAGCCCCAGCATTTT	CASSATGVNQPQHF
TRBJ1-1	TRBV12-3/TRBV12-4	-	-	TGTGCCAGCAGTTTATACAGCGCCACTGAAGCTTTCTTT	CASSLYSATEAFF
TRBJ1-5	TRBV19	TRBD1	-	TGTGCCAGTAGTAGAGGACAGGGGGCAAAGCAGCCCCAGCATTTT	CASSRGQGAKQPQHF
TRBJ2-1	TRBV27	TRBD1	-	TGTGCCAGCAGTTTATCACCAGGGGGCCTTGAGCAGTTCTTC	CASSLSPGGLEQFF
TRBJ1-1	TRBV29-1	-	-	TGCAGCGGCCCTCGAGGGGACACTGAAGCTTTCTTT	CSGPRGDTEAFF
TRBJ2-1	TRBV6-5	-	-	TGTGCCAGCAGTTACACGGCGGCCCAATCCTACAATGAGCAGTTCTTC	CASSYTAAQSYNEQFF
TRBJ1-2	TRBV9	-	-	TGTGCCAGCAGCGTAGAGTCCGCTAACTATGGCTACACCTTC	CASSVESANYGYTF
TRBJ2-1	TRBV6-5	-	-	TGTGCCAGCAGTTACGTGGGTAATGAGCAGTTCTTC	CASSYVGNEQFF
TRBJ1-1	TRBV7-2	-	-	TGTGCCAGCAGCTTAGAGCTGAACACTGAAGCTTTCTTT	CASSLELNTEAFF
TRBJ1-5	TRBV30	-	-	TGTGCCTGGAGGGGGTCGGCGGGTCAGCCCCAGCATTTT	CAWRGSAGQPQHF
TRBJ2-7	TRBV19	TRBD2	-	TGTGCCAGTAGTATATCTAGCGGGAGTAGTTACGAGCAGTACTTC	CASSISSGSSYEQYF
TRBJ2-7	TRBV30	-	few	TGTGCCTGGAGTGTCCTAGGACTGAGATACGAGCAGTACTTC	CAWSVLGLRYEQYF
TRBJ2-1	TRBV7-9	-	-	TGTGCCAGCAGCGTCATGGGAGTTTTGCATGAGCAGTTCTTC	CASSVMGVLHEQFF
TRBJ2-7	TRBV18	-	-	TGTGCCAGCTCACCAAATATACACACATACTCCTACGAGCAGTACTTC	CASSPNIHTYSYEQYF
TRBJ2-3	TRBV2	TRBD2	-	TGTGCCAGGACGTACACTAGCGGGGGGGCCGATACGCAGTATTTT	CARTYTSGGADTQYF